This T cell receptor beta chain was retrieved from a study of CD8 T cells in Susac syndrome. Sequencing of TCR beta covered CD8+ and CD4+ T cells obtained from blood. In contrast to the negatively isolated CD8+ and CD4+ T cells, TEMRA cells were FACS-enriched. General study results and limits: An acknowledgment was made by the study that its TCR sequencing and HLA analysis involved relatively few individuals.

With random hexamers, about 0.45 to 1 ug RNA was reverse transcribed. TCR beta CDR3 was amplified by immunoSEQ multiplex PCR. This amplification extended across 54 Vbeta and 13 Jbeta segments. TCRdb itself ran the immunoSEQ multiplex PCR reads through MiXCR, one entry per CDR3 protein. Among 150,000 to 200,000 distinct CDR3 sequences listed, 90% to 95% were seen once. CDR3 length equals 14 residues. Germline values: CDR1 MNHNY, CDR2 SVGAGI (reference sequence). The V and J ends lost 4 bases and 5 bases, in that order; junction bases with no gene match: 3. With regard to this clonotype: The antigen is undetermined.

The sequenced sample consisted of CD4+ T cells from PBMCs. V usage is TRBV6-6 and J usage is TRBJ1-5, with 9 bases that match TRBD1. The clonotype originates from a human donor in good health. The CDR3 sequence is CASSSDRGDQPQHF. The DNA of the CDR3 is TGTGCCAGCAGTTCGGACAGGGGTGATCAGCCCCAGCATTTT.